This T cell receptor beta chain was captured in a study of regulatory dendritic cells for organ transplantation. Study-wide findings and caveats: Memory CD8+ clonal expansion seemed more limited with regulatory than mature dendritic cells. Naive CD4+ and CD8+ repertoires were highly diverse; memory CD8+ was most oligoclonal.

The table came from immunoSEQ multiplex PCR; TCRdb's copy has only in-frame clones and leaves some out. Of fewer than 25,000 clones in the sample, 74% are singletons; the top ten hold roughly 0.96%. Memory T cells were CD45RO+, naive were CD45RA+, sorted by FACS. Trimming at V came to 4 bases and at J to 0 bases, leaving 5 bases not matched to a gene. CDR3 length equals 17 residues. Germline CDR1 and CDR2: SGHRS and YFSETQ. In this sample, this clone turned up once. The antigen remains unidentified. The chain combines TRBV5-1 with TRBJ2-3; TRBD2 matches 13 bases. The receptor comes from a human donor in good health. Sequencing used memory CD4+ T cells from blood. Subset indicated: CD45RO+ memory T cells. CDR3 loop: CASSTGTSGASTDTQYF. The DNA for the CDR3 is TGCGCCAGCAGCACCGGGACTAGCGGGGCTAGCACAGATACGCAGTATTTT.